This T cell receptor beta chain was sequenced in a study of response to subunit inactivated influenza vaccine. TCRdb used MiXCR to reprocess the RT-PCR reads, holding one entry per CDR3 protein. This sample has hundreds of thousands of distinct CDR3 sequences, with around 9.9% found just once. Study-wide points: Each seasonal influenza vaccination, the authors suggested, recruits few new T cells.

The V gene lost 6 bases and the J gene lost 8 bases, with 8 bases spanning the gap. The CDR3 sequence is 11 residues long. CDR1 is MNHNY and CDR2 is SVGAGI in the germline V gene (reference sequence). A few counts support this clonotype. Its cognate antigen is unknown. The chain combines TRBV6-6 with TRBJ2-4; D uncertain. The clonotype originates from a man aged 45 to 65 who received an inactivated influenza vaccine. The sequencing here drew on PBMCs from blood, taken roughly 47 days after vaccination. This chain's CDR3 is CASSHRDIQYF. The CDR3 DNA follows: TGTGCCAGCAGCCATCGGGACATTCAGTACTTC.